The 6 T cell receptor beta chains listed next were all sequenced from one sample in a study of HIV-infected patients and healthy controls. Roughly three months, about 14 weeks, into antiretroviral therapy, follow-up blood was collected. Whole blood was used without fractionation, so all unsorted peripheral T cells were included. 450 to 600 ng RNA was reverse transcribed with alpha and beta constant-region primers. Alpha and beta chain libraries were made separately by chain-specific third strand synthesis with multiplexing indices. Via MiXCR, TCRdb re-called the 5' RACE reads, giving one row per CDR3 protein. This repertoire shows around 20,000 distinct CDR3 sequences, about 8.7% found once; its top ten account for about 20%. The specimen comprised blood, sampled during antiretroviral therapy. These receptors were obtained from an adult with HIV infection.

This clonotype showed up many times. J is TRBJ2-3 and V is TRBV5-1; TRBD2 matches 14 bases. The CDR3 loop spans 17 amino acids. Germline loops: CDR1 SGHRS, CDR2 YFSETQ. The V gene end was trimmed by 4 bases and the J gene end by 3 bases; junction bases not matched to a gene: 7. The CDR3, as DNA: TGCGCCAGCAGCCCGACTAGCGGGAGGGCCAGTACAGATACGCAGTATTTT. Protein sequence: CASSPTSGRASTDTQYF.

This clonotype was seen ten or more times. The chain is built from TRBV11-2 and TRBJ2-4, with D maybe TRBD1 (5 bases). Trimming removed 0 bases from V and 6 bases from J, with 18 bases in between. Germline V lookup: CDR1 SGHAT, CDR2 FQNNGV. The CDR3 length is 17 residues. DNA for the CDR3: TGTGCCAGCAGCTTAGACCCCGGACACCCTGAGCGAAACATTCAGTACTTC. Protein: CASSLDPGHPERNIQYF.

This clonotype is medium-sized (0.01 to 0.1%) within its sample. The chain employs TRBV5-5 and TRBJ2-1; tentative D call: TRBD1 (5 bases). Germline CDR1 reads SGHKS; CDR2 reads YYEKEE (reference sequence). V gave up 5 bases and J gave up 1 base, with 10 bases separating them. This CDR3 is 14 amino acids long. This CDR3 is CASSPDRSYNEQFF. In DNA form, the CDR3 reads TGTGCCAGCAGTCCAGACAGATCCTACAATGAGCAGTTCTTC.

This clonotype was recorded at least ten times. The chain couples TRBV13 to TRBJ1-2; D not certain. Looked up from germline, CDR1 is PRHDT and CDR2 is FYEKMQ (reference sequence). This CDR3 has 14 residues. V was clipped by 4 bases and J by 0 bases, with 9 bases between them. Here the CDR3 reads CASSWGEANYGYTF. In nucleotides, the CDR3 is TGTGCCAGCAGCTGGGGTGAAGCTAACTATGGCTACACCTTC.

This clonotype was recorded at least ten times. The rearrangement links TRBV29-1 to TRBJ2-5; unclear D gene. Germline V CDR1 and CDR2: SQVTM, ANQGSEA. V gave up 5 bases and J gave up 3 bases, with 10 bases separating them. The CDR3 runs to 12 residues. The chain's CDR3 is CSVIWEKETQYF. The CDR3 DNA is TGCAGCGTTATCTGGGAAAAAGAGACCCAGTACTTC.

This clonotype was found many times. This chain links TRBV6-1 with TRBJ1-2, with D possibly TRBD1 on 5 matching bases. Germline V gene lookup returns CDR1 MNHNS and CDR2 SASEGT. Trimming took off 8 bases at V and 7 bases at J, with 17 bases between the two ends. The CDR3 length is 13 residues. The CDR3 reads CASLLTGSGGYTF. The CDR3 coding sequence is TGTGCCAGCCTTCTTACAGGTTCGGGTGGCTACACCTTC.